This entry features one T cell receptor (beta chain) sequence. Only one count was recorded for this clone. No antigen is known for it. Base qualities are not at hand, and no much larger clone is one base apart. The sample comes from a study of shared clonotypes between healthy human individuals (dated by TCRdb to about 2020). Describing the broader study: The cohort comprised a couple of women and a few men aged 18 to 49 years. To estimate repertoire size and how much clonotype sharing occurs between individuals, the study deeply sequenced the blood TCR repertoires of about five healthy adults. Per donor, leukapheresis produced somewhere between about 0.8 and 9.5 billion PBMCs. Libraries were prepared and TCR repertoires were sequenced by different laboratories using diverse techniques, in order to increase sequencing depth and limit assay-specific biases.

Donors were healthy HIV-negative adults with no recently reported acute infections or vaccinations. Every donor was a Caucasian adult living in Nashville, Tennessee, USA. In the unsorted samples, tens of millions of PBMCs were counted, and genomic DNA was extracted using the QIAamp DNA Blood Mini kit. Blood was obtained by leukapheresis, after which PBMCs were separated by Ficoll-Histopaque density gradient centrifugation and cryopreserved in liquid nitrogen vapor phase. TCR CDR3 regions were amplified from genomic DNA by multiplex PCR using the deep immunoSEQ assay. Genomic DNA extracted from each cell subset was distributed evenly over all wells of several immunoSEQ 96-well plates, and each plate served as one replicate. For unsorted PBMC, each replicate PCR was loaded with approximately 300 ng genomic DNA, equivalent to tens of thousands of T cell genomes. Ten immunoSEQ deep assay plates were used to sequence the unsorted PBMC genomic DNA. The purified libraries were quantified using a Qubit 3.0 fluorometer, sized with a Bioanalyzer 2100, and then quantified again using the KAPA Library Quantification kit. Every immunoSEQ 96-well plate was sequenced on a separate single-read 150-cycle Illumina NextSeq 550 flow cell. Turning to the authors' computational methods: Because the immunoSEQ output held only junctional sequences and lacked quality scores, the filtering could not match the filtering applied to full-length reads. Sequences were annotated with PyIR, a Python wrapper for IgBLAST v1.9, using IMGT germline references to assign V/J genes and CDR3. Reads with weak V/J assignments (E-value above 1e-6), missing CDR3, stop codons, out-of-frame junctions, or ambiguous translated residues were removed. V3J clonotypes were defined as sequences sharing an identical inferred V gene, J gene, and CDR3 amino acid sequence. The percentage overlap between two repertoires was calculated by dividing the number of shared unique clonotypes by the size of the smaller repertoire. Three approaches were used to assess repertoire richness: RTK rarefaction, the Chao1 estimator, and Recon v2.1 estimates of unobserved clonotypes. TCRdb mirrors the immuneACCESS table, restricted to in-frame sequences. Some clones are absent from its copies; in checked studies, under half trace to an unresolved V gene, and the reason for the others is unknown. V, J and clone size derive from that table, while D and trimming were established from the DNA sequence. This sample is represented by 450,000 to 500,000 clones; 81% of them were singletons. Together, the top ten hold roughly 12% of the sample.

Beyond this particular receptor, the publication reports: Because the study included only a small number of donors, the genetic and exposure-history diversity represented was limited. Pairwise subsampling led to the expectation that sequencing depth would affect the degree of clonotype sharing among donors. Only blood was sampled, and tissue TCR repertoires likely differ from those in blood.

Including the terminal cysteine and phenylalanine, the CDR3 comprises 16 residues. The entry retains the CDR3 DNA only, 48 bases that are in frame from base 1. Trimmed from V: 3 bases; trimmed from J: 5 bases; junction bases lacking a gene match: 13. CDR1 and CDR2 (SGHRS, YFSETQ) derive from the germline V gene. The source of this sequence is a middle-aged woman in good health. Some clones in this sample may be carry-over from other donors' samples. The rearrangement combines TRBV5-1 with TRBJ2-5, and TRBD2 aligns with 7 junction nucleotides. The specimen sequenced was PBMCs. In nucleotides, the sequence is TGCGCCAGCAGCTCCAATTTCGGACTAGGCGCGGAGACCCAGTACTTC. Protein translation: CASSSNFGLGAETQYF.